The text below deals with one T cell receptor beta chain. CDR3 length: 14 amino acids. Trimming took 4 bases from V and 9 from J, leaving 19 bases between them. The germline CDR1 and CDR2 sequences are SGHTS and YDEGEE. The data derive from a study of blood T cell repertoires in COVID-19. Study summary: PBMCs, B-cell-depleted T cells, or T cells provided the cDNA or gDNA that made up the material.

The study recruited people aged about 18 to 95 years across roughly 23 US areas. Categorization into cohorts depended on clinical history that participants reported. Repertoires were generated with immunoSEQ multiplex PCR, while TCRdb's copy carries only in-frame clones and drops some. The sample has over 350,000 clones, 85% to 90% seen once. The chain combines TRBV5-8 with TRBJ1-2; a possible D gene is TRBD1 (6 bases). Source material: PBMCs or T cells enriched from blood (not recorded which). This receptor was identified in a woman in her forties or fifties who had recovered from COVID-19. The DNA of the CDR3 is TGTGCCAGCAGCCTATGGGGGGGCGCTACACGCTACACCTTC. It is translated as CASSLWGGATRYTF.